This TCR beta chain is from a study of cytomegalovirus exposure and HLA in healthy donors. A multiplex PCR was run with 60 Vbeta primers and 13 Jbeta primers. Profiled with immunoSEQ multiplex PCR; TCRdb holds only in-frame clones, not every one. The sample includes 170,000 or so clones, about three quarters of them seen just once. Study-wide points: In an earlier analysis, about 90% or about 30%: the productive usage of most TCR beta V segments. The records held CMV serostatus as the only immune exposure information.

Details on this clone: What it binds is not known.

This clonotype was sampled from a man aged 40-49 years in good health and CMV-seronegative. The sample was PBMCs.

The chain's CDR3 is CASSFRGQDWSDEQFF. CDR3 sequence (DNA): TGTGCCAGCAGCTTCCGAGGCCAGGACTGGTCGGATGAGCAGTTCTTC. The chain combines TRBV7-6 with TRBJ2-1, with D perhaps matching TRBD2 (5 bases). Germline values: CDR1 SGHVS, CDR2 FNYEAQ. Trimming cost V 3 bases and J 8 bases, with 20 bases left between them. The CDR3 spans 16 residues. Drawing the rest from reference TRBV7-6 and TRBJ2-1, the complete variable domain is GAGVSQSPRYKVTKRGQDVALRCDPISGHVSLYWYRQALGQGPEFLTYFNYEAQQDKSGLPNDRFSAERPEGSISTLTIQRTEQRDSAMYRCASSFRGQDWSDEQFFGPGTRLTVL.